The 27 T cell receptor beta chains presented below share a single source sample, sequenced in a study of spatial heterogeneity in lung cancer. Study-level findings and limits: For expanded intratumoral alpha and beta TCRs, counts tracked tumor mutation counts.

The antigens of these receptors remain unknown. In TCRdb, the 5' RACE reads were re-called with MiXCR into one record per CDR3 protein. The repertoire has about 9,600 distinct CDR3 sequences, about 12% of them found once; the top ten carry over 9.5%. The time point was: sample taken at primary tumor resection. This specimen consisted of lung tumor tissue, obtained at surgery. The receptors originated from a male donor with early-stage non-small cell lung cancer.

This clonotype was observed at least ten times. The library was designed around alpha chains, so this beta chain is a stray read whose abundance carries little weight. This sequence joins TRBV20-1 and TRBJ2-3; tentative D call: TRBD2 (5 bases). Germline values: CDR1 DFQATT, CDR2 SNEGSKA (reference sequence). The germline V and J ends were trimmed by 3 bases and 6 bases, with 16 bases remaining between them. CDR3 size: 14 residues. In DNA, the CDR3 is TGCAGTGCTAGTATCTCCGGGGTCTCGGATACGCAGTATTTT. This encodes CSASISGVSDTQYF.

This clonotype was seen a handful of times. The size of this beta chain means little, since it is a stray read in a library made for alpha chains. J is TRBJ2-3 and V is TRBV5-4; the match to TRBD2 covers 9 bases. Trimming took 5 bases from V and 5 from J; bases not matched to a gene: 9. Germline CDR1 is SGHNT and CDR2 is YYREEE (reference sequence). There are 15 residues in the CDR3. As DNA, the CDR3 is TGTGCCAGCAGTCCCGGTAGCGGGAGTCGAGATACGCAGTATTTT. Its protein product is CASSPGSGSRDTQYF. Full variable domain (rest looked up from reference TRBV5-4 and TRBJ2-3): ETGVTQSPTHLIKTRGQQVTLRCSSQSGHNTVSWYQQALGQGPQFIFQYYREEENGRGNFPPRFSGLQFPNYSSELNVNALELDDSALYLCASSPGSGSRDTQYFGPGTRLTVL.

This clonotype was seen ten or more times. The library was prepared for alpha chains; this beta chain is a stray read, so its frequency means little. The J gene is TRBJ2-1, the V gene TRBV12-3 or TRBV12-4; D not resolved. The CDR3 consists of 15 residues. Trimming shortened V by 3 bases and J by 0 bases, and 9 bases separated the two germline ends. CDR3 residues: CASSFSQSSYNEQFF. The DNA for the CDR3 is TGTGCCAGCAGTTTTTCACAGAGCTCCTACAATGAGCAGTTCTTC.

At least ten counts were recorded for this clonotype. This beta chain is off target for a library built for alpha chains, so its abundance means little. CDR3 DNA sequence: TGTGCCAGCAGTGAGAGATCCTGGGACCCCATGGATGGCTACACCTTC. Its protein is CASSERSWDPMDGYTF. The rearrangement joins TRBV12-3 or TRBV12-4 to TRBJ1-2, with TRBD1 as a possible D gene (5 bases). Trimming took off 5 bases at V and 6 bases at J, with 22 bases between the two ends. There are 16 residues in the CDR3.

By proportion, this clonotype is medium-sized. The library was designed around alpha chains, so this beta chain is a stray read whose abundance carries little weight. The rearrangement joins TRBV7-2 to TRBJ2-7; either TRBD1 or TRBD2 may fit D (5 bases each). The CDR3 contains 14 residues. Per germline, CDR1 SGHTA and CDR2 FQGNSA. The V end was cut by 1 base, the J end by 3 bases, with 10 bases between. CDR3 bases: TGTGCCAGCAGCTTAGGGGGGACCCGCTACGAGCAGTACTTC. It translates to CASSLGGTRYEQYF.

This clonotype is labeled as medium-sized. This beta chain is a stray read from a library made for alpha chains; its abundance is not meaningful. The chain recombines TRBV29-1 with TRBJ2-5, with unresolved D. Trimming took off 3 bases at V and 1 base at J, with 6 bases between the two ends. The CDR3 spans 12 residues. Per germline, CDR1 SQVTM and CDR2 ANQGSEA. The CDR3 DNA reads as TGCAGCGTTGACCCAAGCCAAGAGACCCAGTACTTC. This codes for CSVDPSQETQYF.

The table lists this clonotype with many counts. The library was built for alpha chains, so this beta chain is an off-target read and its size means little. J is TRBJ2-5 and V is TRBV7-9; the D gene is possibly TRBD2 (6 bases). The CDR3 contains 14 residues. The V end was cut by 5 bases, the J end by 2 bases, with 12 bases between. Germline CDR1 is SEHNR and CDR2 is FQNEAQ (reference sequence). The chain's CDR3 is CASSPGTSQETQYF. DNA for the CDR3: TGTGCCAGCAGCCCCGGGACTTCTCAAGAGACCCAGTACTTC.

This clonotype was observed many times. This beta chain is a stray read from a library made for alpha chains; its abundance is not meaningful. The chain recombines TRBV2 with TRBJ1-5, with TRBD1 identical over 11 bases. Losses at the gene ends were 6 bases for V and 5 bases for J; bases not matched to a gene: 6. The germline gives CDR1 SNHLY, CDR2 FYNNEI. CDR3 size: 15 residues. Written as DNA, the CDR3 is TGTGCCAGCAGGGACGGGACAGGGGGTTATCAGCCCCAGCATTTT. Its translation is CASRDGTGGYQPQHF. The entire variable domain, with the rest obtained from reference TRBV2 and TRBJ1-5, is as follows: EPEVTQTPSHQVTQMGQEVILRCVPISNHLYFYWYRQILGQKVEFLVSFYNNEISEKSEIFDDQFSVERPDGSNFTLKIRSTKLEDSAMYFCASRDGTGGYQPQHFGDGTRLSIL.

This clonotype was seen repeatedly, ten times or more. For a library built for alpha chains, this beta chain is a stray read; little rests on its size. CDR3 amino acids: CASSIEPGDYGYTF. Written as DNA, the CDR3 is TGTGCCAGTAGTATAGAACCAGGAGACTATGGCTACACCTTC. The chain recombines TRBV19 with TRBJ1-2; D unclear. This CDR3 comprises 14 residues. Trimming shortened V by 0 bases and J by 3 bases, and 8 bases separated the two germline ends. The germline gives CDR1 LNHDA, CDR2 SQIVND (reference sequence).

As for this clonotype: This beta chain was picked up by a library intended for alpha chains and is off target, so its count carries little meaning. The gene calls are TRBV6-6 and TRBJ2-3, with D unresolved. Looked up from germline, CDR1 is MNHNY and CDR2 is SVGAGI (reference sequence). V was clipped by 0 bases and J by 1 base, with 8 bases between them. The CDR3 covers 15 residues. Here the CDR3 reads CASSYSSVGTDTQYF. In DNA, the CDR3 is TGTGCCAGCAGTTACTCCAGTGTGGGCACAGATACGCAGTATTTT.

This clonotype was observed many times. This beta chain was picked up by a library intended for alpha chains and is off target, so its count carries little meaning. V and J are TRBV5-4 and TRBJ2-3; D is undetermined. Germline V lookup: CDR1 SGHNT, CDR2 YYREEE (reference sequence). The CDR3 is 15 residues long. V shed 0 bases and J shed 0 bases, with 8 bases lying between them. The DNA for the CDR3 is TGTGCCAGCAGCTTGGAAGGCAGTAGCACAGATACGCAGTATTTT. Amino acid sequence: CASSLEGSSTDTQYF.

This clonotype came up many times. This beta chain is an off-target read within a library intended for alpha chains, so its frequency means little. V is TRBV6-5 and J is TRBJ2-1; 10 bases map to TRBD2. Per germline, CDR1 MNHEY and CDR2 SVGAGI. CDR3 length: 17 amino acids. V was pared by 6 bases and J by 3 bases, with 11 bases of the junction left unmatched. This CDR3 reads CASSLYSTSGIYNEQFF. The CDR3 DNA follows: TGTGCCAGCAGCCTTTATTCTACTAGCGGGATCTACAATGAGCAGTTCTTC.

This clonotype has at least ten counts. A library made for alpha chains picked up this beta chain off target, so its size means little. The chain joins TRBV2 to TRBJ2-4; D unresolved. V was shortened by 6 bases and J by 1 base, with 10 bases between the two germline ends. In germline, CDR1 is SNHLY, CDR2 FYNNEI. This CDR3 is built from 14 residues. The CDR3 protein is CASRVEDAKNIQYF. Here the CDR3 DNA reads TGTGCCAGCAGGGTCGAGGACGCCAAAAACATTCAGTACTTC.

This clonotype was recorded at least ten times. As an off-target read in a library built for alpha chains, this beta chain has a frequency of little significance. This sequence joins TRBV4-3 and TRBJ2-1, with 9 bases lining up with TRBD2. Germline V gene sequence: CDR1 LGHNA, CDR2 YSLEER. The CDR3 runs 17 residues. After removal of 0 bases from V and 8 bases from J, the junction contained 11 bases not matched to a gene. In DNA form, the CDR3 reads TGCGCCAGCAGCCAAGATTGGTTGGCGGGAGGGCGATATGAGCAGTTCTTC. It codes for CASSQDWLAGGRYEQFF.

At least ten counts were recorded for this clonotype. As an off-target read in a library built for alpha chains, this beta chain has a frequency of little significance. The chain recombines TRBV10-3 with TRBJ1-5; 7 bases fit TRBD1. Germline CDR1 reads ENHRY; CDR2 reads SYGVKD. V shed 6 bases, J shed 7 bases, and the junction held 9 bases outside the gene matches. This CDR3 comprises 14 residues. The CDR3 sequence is CAISENRGNQPQHF. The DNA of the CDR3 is TGTGCCATCAGCGAGAACAGGGGTAACCAGCCCCAGCATTTT.

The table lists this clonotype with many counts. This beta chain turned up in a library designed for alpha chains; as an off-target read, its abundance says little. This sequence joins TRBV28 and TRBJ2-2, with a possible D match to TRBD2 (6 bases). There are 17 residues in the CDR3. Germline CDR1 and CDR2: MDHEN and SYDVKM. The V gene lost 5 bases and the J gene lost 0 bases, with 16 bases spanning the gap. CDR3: CASSLPYGGTNTGELFF. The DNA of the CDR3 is TGTGCCAGCAGTCTCCCGTACGGCGGGACGAACACCGGGGAGCTGTTTTTT.

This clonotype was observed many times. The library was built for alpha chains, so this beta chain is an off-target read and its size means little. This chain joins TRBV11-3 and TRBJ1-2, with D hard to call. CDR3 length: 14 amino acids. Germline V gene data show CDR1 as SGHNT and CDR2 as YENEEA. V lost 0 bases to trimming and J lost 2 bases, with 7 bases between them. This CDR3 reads CASSLDGSNYGYTF. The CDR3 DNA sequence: TGTGCCAGCAGCTTAGACGGTTCCAACTATGGCTACACCTTC. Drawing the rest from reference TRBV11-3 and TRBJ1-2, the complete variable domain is EAGVVQSPRYKIIEKKQPVAFWCNPISGHNTLYWYLQNLGQGPELLIRYENEEAVDDSQLPKDRFSAERLKGVDSTLKIQPAELGDSAVYLCASSLDGSNYGYTFGSGTRLTVV.

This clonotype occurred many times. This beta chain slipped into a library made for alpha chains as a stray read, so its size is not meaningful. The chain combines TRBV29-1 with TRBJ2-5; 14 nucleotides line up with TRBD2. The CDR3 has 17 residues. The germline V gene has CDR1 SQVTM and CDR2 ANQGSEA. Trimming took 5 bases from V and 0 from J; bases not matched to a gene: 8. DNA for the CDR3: TGCAGCGTTCTTGGACTAGCGGGAGGACCGTACCAAGAGACCCAGTACTTC. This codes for CSVLGLAGGPYQETQYF.

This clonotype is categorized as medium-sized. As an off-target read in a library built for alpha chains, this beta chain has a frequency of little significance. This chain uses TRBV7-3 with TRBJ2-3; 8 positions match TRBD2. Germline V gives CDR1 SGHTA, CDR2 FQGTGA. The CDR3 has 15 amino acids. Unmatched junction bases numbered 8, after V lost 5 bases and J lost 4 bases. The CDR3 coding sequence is TGTGCCAGCAGCGCTACTAGCGGTGAATCAGATACGCAGTATTTT. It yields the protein CASSATSGESDTQYF.

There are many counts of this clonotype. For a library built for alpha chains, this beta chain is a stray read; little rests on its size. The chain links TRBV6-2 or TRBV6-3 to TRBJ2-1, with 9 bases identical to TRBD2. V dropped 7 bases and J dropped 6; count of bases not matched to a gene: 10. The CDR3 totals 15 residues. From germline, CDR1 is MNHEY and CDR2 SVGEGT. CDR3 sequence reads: CASTLRGSGSNEQFF. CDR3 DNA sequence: TGTGCCAGCACCCTACGTGGTAGCGGGAGCAATGAGCAGTTCTTC.

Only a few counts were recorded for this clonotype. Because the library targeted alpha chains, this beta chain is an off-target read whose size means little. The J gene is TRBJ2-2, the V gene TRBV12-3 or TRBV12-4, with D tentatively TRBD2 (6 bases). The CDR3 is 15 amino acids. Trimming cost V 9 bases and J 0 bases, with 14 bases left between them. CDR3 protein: CASNPGAANTGELFF. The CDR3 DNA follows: TGTGCCAGTAATCCGGGAGCCGCGAACACCGGGGAGCTGTTTTTT.

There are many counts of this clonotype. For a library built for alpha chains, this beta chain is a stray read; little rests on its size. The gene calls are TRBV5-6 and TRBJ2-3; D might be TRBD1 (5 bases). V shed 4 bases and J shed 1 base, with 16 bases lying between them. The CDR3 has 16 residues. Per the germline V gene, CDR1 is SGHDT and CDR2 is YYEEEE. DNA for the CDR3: TGTGCCAGCAGCACACAGGCGACGTATCGCACAGATACGCAGTATTTT. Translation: CASSTQATYRTDTQYF.

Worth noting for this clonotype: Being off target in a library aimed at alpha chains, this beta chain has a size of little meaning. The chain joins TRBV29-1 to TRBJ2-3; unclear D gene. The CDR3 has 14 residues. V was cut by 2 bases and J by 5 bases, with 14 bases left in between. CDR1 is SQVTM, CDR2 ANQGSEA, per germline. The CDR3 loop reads CSVEFRHSEDTQYF. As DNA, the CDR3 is TGCAGCGTTGAATTTCGGCACAGCGAAGATACGCAGTATTTT.

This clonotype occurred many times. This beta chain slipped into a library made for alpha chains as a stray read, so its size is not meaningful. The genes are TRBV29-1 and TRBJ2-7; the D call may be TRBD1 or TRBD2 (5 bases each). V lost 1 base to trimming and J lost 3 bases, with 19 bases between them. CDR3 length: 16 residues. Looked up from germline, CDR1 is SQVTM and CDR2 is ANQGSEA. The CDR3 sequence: CSVEGPSWGGLYEQYF. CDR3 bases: TGCAGCGTTGAAGGGCCCTCCTGGGGCGGGCTCTACGAGCAGTACTTC.

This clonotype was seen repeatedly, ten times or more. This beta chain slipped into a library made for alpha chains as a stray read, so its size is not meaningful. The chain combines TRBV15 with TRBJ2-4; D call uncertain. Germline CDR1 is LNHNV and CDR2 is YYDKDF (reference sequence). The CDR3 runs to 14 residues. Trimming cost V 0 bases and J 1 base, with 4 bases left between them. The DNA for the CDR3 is TGTGCCACCAGCAGAGATTTTGCCAAAAACATTCAGTACTTC. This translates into CATSRDFAKNIQYF.

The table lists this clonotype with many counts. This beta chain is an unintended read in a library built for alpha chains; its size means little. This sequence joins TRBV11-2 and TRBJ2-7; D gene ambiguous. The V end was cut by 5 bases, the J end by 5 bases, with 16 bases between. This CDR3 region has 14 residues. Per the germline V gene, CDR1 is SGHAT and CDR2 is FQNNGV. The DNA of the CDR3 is TGTGCCAGCAGCCTGGACGGTGTATTTGACGAGCAGTACTTC. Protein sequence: CASSLDGVFDEQYF.

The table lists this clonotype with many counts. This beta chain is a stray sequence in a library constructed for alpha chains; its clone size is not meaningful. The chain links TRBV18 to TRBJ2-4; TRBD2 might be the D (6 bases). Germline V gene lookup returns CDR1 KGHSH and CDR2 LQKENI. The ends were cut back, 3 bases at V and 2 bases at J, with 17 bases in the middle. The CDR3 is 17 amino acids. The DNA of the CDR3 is TGTGCCAGCTCACCCTCCGGCGGGACTGGTTCCAAAAACATTCAGTACTTC. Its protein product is CASSPSGGTGSKNIQYF.